A single T cell receptor (beta chain) is shown here with its context. Its antigen is not identified. This sample was included in a study of PD-1 blockade in classical Hodgkin lymphoma. The CDR3 has 14 residues. Germline V gene sequence: CDR1 SNHLY, CDR2 FYNNEI. V was shortened by 5 bases and J by 5 bases, with 13 bases between the two germline ends. Produced via immunoSEQ multiplex PCR; TCRdb's table is partial and in-frame only. The data hold fewer than 35,000 clones, with roughly 86% observed a single time. Study-level results: The study found that TCR diversity rose significantly by C4D1 in CD4+ but not CD8+ cells.

Time point described: cycle 4 day 1 (C4D1), after 6 weeks of nivolumab. Patients all relapsed after autologous stem cell transplantation, and there was variation in brentuximab vedotin exposure. It was by magnetic negative selection that CD4+ T cells were purified from thawed PBMCs. The sequences come from CD4+ T cells from blood, collected before the fourth cycle of nivolumab. The rearrangement uses TRBV2 and TRBJ2-4; D gene uncertain. The sequence derives from a human donor with classical Hodgkin lymphoma. The CDR3 reads CASSLARWENIQYF. The CDR3 nucleotides read TGTGCCAGCAGTTTAGCCAGATGGGAAAACATTCAGTACTTC.